These T cell receptor beta chains were read from a single sample in a study of prognosis after radiotherapy for stage I lung cancer. TCRdb re-called the multiplex PCR reads through MiXCR, storing one row per CDR3 protein. In the table there are 14,000 or so distinct CDR3 sequences, approximately 30% of which are singletons. The sample here was PBMCs, taken before or after stereotactic body radiation therapy (not recorded which). Source of these receptors: a donor over 45 with non-small cell lung cancer. The conserved cysteine and the conserved F or W are not part of the CDR3 here.

>TRBJ2-1|11|TRBV15
ATSSLRDRGFF
>TRBJ1-5|15|TRBV6-2/TRBV6-3
ASSLRPWQGSNQPQH
>TRBJ1-5|13|TRBV7-2
ASSWGWQGNQPRH
>TRBJ2-3|13|TRBV7-6
ASSRRGQGGDTQY
>TRBJ1-6|13|TRBV20-1
SARTLGGSSSPLH
>TRBJ2-1|15|TRBV6-2/TRBV6-3
ASRRDWRPSSYNEQF
>TRBJ2-1|15|TRBV6-2/TRBV6-3
TSTPGRGADSYNEQF
>TRBJ2-1|13|TRBV15
ATSRDLGQHNEQF
>TRBJ1-5|12|TRBV6-5
ASSSPNSNQPQH
>TRBJ2-7|12|TRBV2
ARGASDRVTKQY
>TRBJ2-7|11|TRBV7-7
ASSRDRCYEQY
>TRBJ1-3|12|TRBV9
ASSDGASGNIIY
>TRBJ2-1|14|TRBV20-1
SASVYAGTGVTEQF
>TRBJ1-4|12|TRBV2
ASREGLQNEKLF
>TRBJ2-5|9|TRBV29-1
SVSHGGTQY
>TRBJ1-1|10|TRBV28
ASSSRTVEAF
>TRBJ2-3|15|TRBV18
ASSPGFGKGLTDTQY
>TRBJ1-5|13|TRBV12-3/TRBV12-4
ASRPQGRSNQPQH
>TRBJ2-7|14|TRBV28
ASSLLGRGISYDQY
>TRBJ2-3|13|TRBV2
ASSEGTASTDTQY
>TRBJ2-5|18|TRBV28
ASSFRQGRALALGPETQY
>TRBJ2-6|13|TRBV6-1
ASRTHAPGANVLT
>TRBJ2-5|13|TRBV5-6
ASSLVSVGRETQY
>TRBJ1-3|14|TRBV13
ASSTRDRGFGNTIY
>TRBJ2-6|13|TRBV7-3
ASSFPLSGANVLT
>TRBJ2-3|12|TRBV2
ASRATSGTDTQY
>TRBJ2-3|18|TRBV19
ASSMLRLRSGAGGTDTQY
>TRBJ2-1|13|TRBV6-1
ASIGSGPSYNEQF
>TRBJ2-2|15|TRBV4-2
ASSQPMVAGGTGELF
>TRBJ1-2|13|TRBV9
ASSVDVYANYGYT
>TRBJ1-5|14|TRBV6-1
ASSFGQPLLNQPQH
>TRBJ2-5|12|TRBV6-1
ASSRLSGGETQY
>TRBJ2-1|12|TRBV28
ASRDASSYNEQF
>TRBJ2-3|12|TRBV11-3
ASSDRGETDTQY
>TRBJ2-5|11|TRBV18
ASSPPGGETQY
>TRBJ2-1|13|TRBV10-3
AISATAGLFDEQF
>TRBJ2-7|12|TRBV28
AVAGEGTSFEQY
>TRBJ1-5|14|TRBV12-3/TRBV12-4
ASSPPGRWGNQPQH
>TRBJ2-5|11|TRBV11-1
ASSLGLAETQY
>TRBJ2-2|14|TRBV6-5
ASSWAPGSSAGELF
>TRBJ1-4|13|TRBV27
ASSPSGTTNEKLF
>TRBJ1-6|12|TRBV19
ASSLSGYNSPLH
>TRBJ2-7|14|TRBV3-1
ASSQAPGLASYEQY
>TRBJ2-1|17|TRBV7-9
ASSLVGQGTSGRYNEQF
>TRBJ2-7|12|TRBV20-1
SARGDGHSYEQY
>TRBJ2-1|12|TRBV9
ASSEGTRYSEQF
>TRBJ1-2|12|TRBV18
ASSPYDPTYGYT
>TRBJ2-3|12|TRBV19
ASNPDGGRDTQY
>TRBJ1-1|10|TRBV3-1
ASSHGLGGAF